This record looks at one TCR beta chain sequence and its context. Its antigen is unknown. The CDR3 is 15 amino acids. Germline V CDR1 and CDR2: SGHTA, FQGNSA. Between the trimmed V and J ends, which lost 6 bases and 2 bases, there was a span of 15 bases. These data belong to a study of shared clonotypes between healthy human individuals. The study's findings and limits: Investigators collected only blood, and repertoires in tissues likely differ.

Sequencing used immunoSEQ multiplex PCR; TCRdb keeps in-frame clones, though not all of them. The sample records around 600,000 clones, roughly 97% being singletons. The donors were all Caucasian adults (living in Nashville, Tennessee). V is TRBV7-2 and J is TRBJ2-3; D possibly corresponds to TRBD2 (5 bases). Input material: naive CD4+ T cells sorted from blood. Indicated subset: CD45RA+ positively selected. This receptor was identified in a woman aged 30 to 39 in good health. The DNA for the CDR3 is TGTGCCAGCAGGCCCCGTCGAGCGGTCACAGATACGCAGTATTTT. Translated, it gives CASRPRRAVTDTQYF.